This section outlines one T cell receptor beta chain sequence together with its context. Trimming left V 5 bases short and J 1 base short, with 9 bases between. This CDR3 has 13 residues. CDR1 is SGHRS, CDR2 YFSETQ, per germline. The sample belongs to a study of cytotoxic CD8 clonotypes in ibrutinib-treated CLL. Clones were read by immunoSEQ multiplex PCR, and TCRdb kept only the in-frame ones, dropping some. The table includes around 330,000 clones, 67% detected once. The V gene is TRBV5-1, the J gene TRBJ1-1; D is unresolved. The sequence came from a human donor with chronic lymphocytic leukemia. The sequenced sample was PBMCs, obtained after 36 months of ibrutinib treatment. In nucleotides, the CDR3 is TGCGCCAGCAGGCCCTGGGGGAACACTGAAGCTTTCTTT. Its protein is CASRPWGNTEAFF.